The clone carrying this TCR beta chain occurred a few times. Original data processing: Amplified reference gene primers provided the basis for estimating nucleated cell counts. The method was immunoSEQ multiplex PCR; TCRdb's version includes in-frame clones alone and lacks a portion of them. The DNA gave D and trimming, while V, J and clone size come from that table. The sample shows a few hundred thousand clones, around 84% of them seen only once. This sample was taken from a study of blood T cell repertoires in COVID-19. Study-level information: PBMCs, B-cell-depleted T cells, or T cells provided the cDNA or gDNA that made up the material.

This CDR3 has 14 amino acids. The ends were cut back, 3 bases at V and 2 bases at J, with 12 bases in the middle. Per the germline V gene, CDR1 is SGHDT and CDR2 is YYEEEE. The chain recombines TRBV5-6 with TRBJ2-7; D is unclear. The sequence derives from a man aged 45-65 years with acute or convalescent COVID-19. Sample: peripheral blood. The DNA for the CDR3 is TGTGCCAGCAGCTCCCGACTTCTAGCCTACGAGCAGTACTTC. Amino acid sequence: CASSSRLLAYEQYF.